The entry below describes one TCR beta chain. The data derive from a study of blood T cell repertoires in COVID-19. Looking at the study overall: Some COVID-19 samples were acute and others convalescent; all came from the United States, Italy and Spain. T cells, B-cell-depleted T cells, or PBMCs provided the cDNA or gDNA that served as material.

The CDR3 runs to 16 residues. The V gene's germline CDR1 is SEHNR and CDR2 FQNEAQ (reference sequence). With 5 bases clipped from V and 5 bases from J, the junction kept 9 bases outside the gene matches. In the original processing: The assay estimated nucleated cells by amplifying reference gene primers. Some clones are missing from TCRdb's copy, which holds only in-frame ones; the method was immunoSEQ multiplex PCR. The V and J calls and clone size are taken from that table; D and trimming were inferred from the DNA. The sample includes about 71,000 clones, over 80% of them seen just once. This clonotype was sampled from a woman of 80 years or more with acute or convalescent COVID-19. Material for sequencing was peripheral blood. The V and J genes are TRBV7-9 and TRBJ1-1, with 12 bases that match TRBD1. This CDR3 is CASSLGGQGAGTEAFF. The CDR3 bases are TGTGCCAGCAGCCTAGGGGGACAGGGGGCCGGGACTGAAGCTTTCTTT. Variable domain in full (rest from reference TRBV7-9 and TRBJ1-1): DTGVSQNPRHKITKRGQNVTFRCDPISEHNRLYWYRQTLGQGPEFLTYFQNEAQLEKSRLLSDRFSAERPKGSFSTLEIQRTEQGDSAMYLCASSLGGQGAGTEAFFGQGTRLTVV.